This is a list of T cell receptor beta chains from one sample in a study of cytomegalovirus exposure and HLA in healthy donors. Sequenced by immunoSEQ multiplex PCR; TCRdb stores in-frame clones only, minus some. The table records over 150,000 clones, approximately 88% of them present only once. Sequencing input: PBMCs. The source is a boy aged 2 to 9 in good health and CMV-seronegative. Both conserved end residues are part of each CDR3. Fields, in order: J gene, D gene, clone size, V gene, CDR3 DNA, CDR3 protein. D genes are given only for firm matches. Size is stated for part of the rows, as once, few or many counts, or as a class when the clone is expanded.

>TRBJ1-2|TRBD1|.|TRBV7-2
TGTGCCAGCAGCTCTAGGTTACAGGGGGCCCTTAACTATGGCTACACCTTC
CASSSRLQGALNYGYTF
>TRBJ1-4|.|once|TRBV18
TGTGCCAGCTCACCGGGCGAAAAACTGTTTTTT
CASSPGEKLFF
>TRBJ2-1|.|.|TRBV7-2
TGTGCCAGCAGCGTAACTAGCAATGAGCAGTTCTTC
CASSVTSNEQFF
>TRBJ1-2|TRBD1|.|TRBV7-9
TGTGCCAGCAGCTTAGCGTTGACAGGGTCGGACCGGGGCTACACCTTC
CASSLALTGSDRGYTF
>TRBJ2-5|.|.|TRBV5-8
TGTGCCAGCAGCCCTCGGGACTCCCCAAGGACCCAGTACTTC
CASSPRDSPRTQYF
>TRBJ2-2|TRBD1|.|TRBV6-5
TGTGCCAGCACCCACCGGGACAGGGGAACCGGGGAGCTGTTTTTT
CASTHRDRGTGELFF
>TRBJ1-2|TRBD1|.|TRBV7-9
TGTGCCAGCAGCGTAGAGGTGACAGGGGGAGATGGCTACACCTTC
CASSVEVTGGDGYTF
>TRBJ1-1|.|.|TRBV6-6
TGTGCCAGCGAGGGTAACACTGAAGCTTTCTTT
CASEGNTEAFF
>TRBJ2-5|.|once|TRBV7-7
TGTGCCAGCAGCTTAGTTAGGCAGGGGCGAGAGACCCAGTACTTC
CASSLVRQGRETQYF
>TRBJ1-5|.|.|TRBV7-4
TGTGCCAGCAGCTTATATAGGGGGTCGGGGCGCAATCAGCCCCAGCATTTT
CASSLYRGSGRNQPQHF
>TRBJ1-2|.|.|TRBV18
TGTGCCAGCTCCCCGGAAACAGGGCCAGACTATGGCTACACCTTC
CASSPETGPDYGYTF
>TRBJ2-3|.|.|TRBV5-8
TGTGCCAGCCGTCTAAGGGGGGGAGTCACAGATACGCAGTATTTT
CASRLRGGVTDTQYF
>TRBJ2-2|TRBD1|.|TRBV6-1
TGTGCCAGCAGTTTTCGGACAGGGATCGACGGGGAGCTGTTTTTT
CASSFRTGIDGELFF
>TRBJ1-2|.|.|TRBV7-2
TGTGCCAGCAGCTCGGGGGGGGGTGGCTACACCTTC
CASSSGGGGYTF
>TRBJ1-5|.|once|TRBV27
TGTGCCAGCAGGGGGCGGCAAAATAGCAATCAGCCCCAGCATTTT
CASRGRQNSNQPQHF
>TRBJ1-1|.|.|TRBV19
TGTGCCAGTAGTTCCCCGACAGACTGGAACACTGAAGCTTTCTTT
CASSSPTDWNTEAFF
>TRBJ2-5|TRBD2|.|TRBV15
TGTGCCACCTTCAGCCTACGAGCGGGGCAGCGGGGGACCCAGTACTTC
CATFSLRAGQRGTQYF
>TRBJ2-1|.|.|TRBV5-5
TGTGCCAGCAGCTTCTCGGCGGACAATGAGCAGTTCTTC
CASSFSADNEQFF
>TRBJ2-7|.|.|TRBV6-5
TGTGCCAGCAGTCGCCACGGGGACTACGAGCAGTACTTC
CASSRHGDYEQYF
>TRBJ2-1|.|.|TRBV7-9
TGTGCCGGCAGCTTAACGGGCTCCTACAATGAGCAGTTCTTC
CAGSLTGSYNEQFF
>TRBJ2-2|.|.|TRBV28
TGTGCCAGCAGTTTGGCAGGGAACACCGGGGAGCTGTTTTTT
CASSLAGNTGELFF
>TRBJ2-2|TRBD2|.|TRBV7-9
TGTGCCAGCAGACATGGACTAGCGGGAAGGACCGGGGAGCTGTTTTTT
CASRHGLAGRTGELFF
>TRBJ2-1|TRBD2|.|TRBV7-2
TGTGCCAGCAGCTCCCCCTGGGGGACTAGCGGGAGCCATGAGCAGTTCTTC
CASSSPWGTSGSHEQFF
>TRBJ2-5|TRBD2|.|TRBV15
TGTGCCACCACCCAAGCGGGGAGCATGGAGACCCAGTACTTC
CATTQAGSMETQYF
>TRBJ2-3|TRBD1|.|TRBV9
TGTGCCAGCAGCTTCCGACAGGGTGCAGATACGCAGTATTTT
CASSFRQGADTQYF
>TRBJ1-1|.|few|TRBV19
TGTGCCAGTAGTCACAGGGACCCCACAGTAGGGGTGAACACTGAAGCTTTCTTT
CASSHRDPTVGVNTEAFF
>TRBJ1-4|.|.|TRBV5-1
TGCGCCAGCAGTACCAGGGGTCACGGGGAAAAACTGTTTTTT
CASSTRGHGEKLFF
>TRBJ1-1|.|.|TRBV5-1
TGCGCCAGCAGCTTAACAGGGTGGAACACTGAAGCTTTCTTT
CASSLTGWNTEAFF
>TRBJ2-2|.|few|TRBV9
TGTGCCAGCAGCGTAGGCGGGGATAACACCGGGGAGCTGTTTTTT
CASSVGGDNTGELFF
>TRBJ1-1|.|.|TRBV7-2
TGTGCCAGCAGCCCAGACACTGAAGCTTTCTTT
CASSPDTEAFF
>TRBJ1-2|.|.|TRBV15
TGTGCCACCAGCTATAAGGCAGGGACTGGCGGCTACACCTTC
CATSYKAGTGGYTF
>TRBJ2-3|TRBD2|.|TRBV12-5
TGTGCTAGTGCCCCCGGACTAGCGGGCGGCACAGATACGCAGTATTTT
CASAPGLAGGTDTQYF
>TRBJ2-3|.|.|TRBV14
TGTGCCAGCAGCCAAGTGGTTCCGAGAGATACGCAGTATTTT
CASSQVVPRDTQYF
>TRBJ2-3|.|.|TRBV6-5
TGTGCCAGCAGGCCTACTTCCACCACAGATACGCAGTATTTT
CASRPTSTTDTQYF
>TRBJ2-2|TRBD1|.|TRBV23-1
TGCGCCAGCAGGGGAGACAGGGCCCCCGGGGAGCTGTTTTTT
CASRGDRAPGELFF